Below, 31 T cell receptor beta chains from the same sample are listed, as sequenced in a study of blood T cell repertoires in COVID-19. Using immunoSEQ multiplex PCR, the repertoire was profiled, and TCRdb retains in-frame clones only, with some absent. The repertoire holds 60,000 or so clones, 88% seen once, with about 4.4% in the top ten. Sequenced sample: peripheral blood. The receptors derive from a man between 60 and 75 years old with acute or convalescent COVID-19.

This chain joins TRBV7-9 and TRBJ2-7, with TRBD1 matching 7 bases. CDR1 is SEHNR and CDR2 is FQNEAQ in the germline V gene (reference sequence). The CDR3 extends over 12 amino acids. V lost 7 bases, J lost 3 bases, and 3 bases stayed unmatched. The CDR3 nucleotides are TGTGCCAGCACCGACAGGGACTACGAGCAGTACTTC. Protein product: CASTDRDYEQYF.

The chain uses TRBV3-1 (or the pseudogene TRBV3-2) and TRBJ2-1; 12 positions match TRBD2. Losses at the gene ends were 3 bases for V and 1 base for J; bases not matched to a gene: 10. CDR3 length: 19 residues. Germline lookup yields CDR1 LGHDT and CDR2 YNNKEL (reference sequence). The CDR3 is CASSHRTSGERLSYNEQFF. The CDR3 DNA follows: TGTGCCAGCAGCCATCGGACTAGCGGGGAGCGTCTGTCCTACAATGAGCAGTTCTTC.

The chain joins TRBV19 to TRBJ1-5, with 8 bases matching TRBD1. V shed 3 bases, J shed 11 bases, and the junction held 15 bases outside the gene matches. This CDR3 contains 16 residues. Germline V gene lookup returns CDR1 LNHDA and CDR2 SQIVND (reference sequence). DNA for the CDR3: TGTGCCAGTAGTATGTTCTGGACAGGGATCCCCTCGACCCAGCATTTT. Protein: CASSMFWTGIPSTQHF.

This clone was seen once. The CDR3 coding sequence is TGTGCCAGCAGCCCACGACTAGCGGGAGGGCCGAACGCAGATACGCAGTATTTT. It codes for CASSPRLAGGPNADTQYF. The chain combines TRBV9 with TRBJ2-3, with TRBD2 identical over 14 bases. The CDR3 runs 18 residues. V lost 4 bases and J lost 4; bases outside the gene matches: 11. Germline lookup yields CDR1 SGDLS and CDR2 YYNGEE. Full variable domain (remainder filled in from reference TRBV9 and TRBJ2-3): DSGVTQTPKHLITATGQRVTLRCSPRSGDLSVYWYQQSLDQGLQFLIQYYNGEERAKGNILERFSAQQFPDLHSELNLSSLELGDSALYFCASSPRLAGGPNADTQYFGPGTRLTVL.

The V gene is TRBV7-9, the J gene TRBJ1-2; 10 bases fit TRBD1. Germline V gives CDR1 SEHNR, CDR2 FQNEAQ (reference sequence). This CDR3 comprises 15 residues. V trimming: 5 bases; J trimming: 7 bases; junction bases outside the gene matches: 10. The CDR3 loop is CASSHPTGGAGGYTF. The CDR3 bases are TGTGCCAGCAGCCACCCGACAGGGGGCGCGGGTGGCTACACCTTC.

A few counts support this clone. J is TRBJ2-2 and V is TRBV4-2; 8 bases are shared with TRBD1. J was trimmed by 0 bases and V by 4 bases; bases with no gene match: 4. The CDR3 is 16 amino acids. CDR1 and CDR2 from the germline V gene are LGHNA and YNFKEQ. The CDR3: CASSPSQGANTGELFF. The CDR3 bases are TGTGCCAGCAGCCCGTCACAGGGGGCGAACACCGGGGAGCTGTTTTTT.

This chain joins TRBV2 and TRBJ2-3; D is unclear. The germline V gene encodes CDR1 SNHLY and CDR2 FYNNEI. The CDR3 runs to 14 residues. Trimming took off 6 bases at V and 4 bases at J, with 14 bases between the two ends. CDR3 region: CASRSAIAPDTQYF. CDR3 DNA: TGTGCCAGCAGAAGCGCGATTGCACCAGATACGCAGTATTTT.

In DNA form, the CDR3 reads TGTGCCAGCAGCCGGGAAACCGGGGAGCTGTTTTTT. This gives the protein CASSRETGELFF. The chain combines TRBV11-3 with TRBJ2-2, with D perhaps TRBD2 (5 bases). Germline V CDR1 and CDR2: SGHNT, YENEEA. This CDR3 is built from 12 residues. Trimming took 5 bases from V and 5 from J, leaving 6 bases between them.

The chain employs TRBV28 and TRBJ1-5; 7 bases are a match to TRBD1. The V gene's germline CDR1 is MDHEN and CDR2 SYDVKM. The CDR3 consists of 14 residues. The V and J ends lost 9 bases and 1 base, in that order; junction bases with no gene match: 6. As DNA, the CDR3 is TGTGCCAGTATCCGGGACAGCAGCAATCAGCCCCAGCATTTT. Protein: CASIRDSSNQPQHF. Together with reference TRBV28 and TRBJ1-5, the CDR3 gives the full variable domain: DVKVTQSSRYLVKRTGEKVFLECVQDMDHENMFWYRQDPGLGLRLIYFSYDVKMKEKGDIPEGYSVSREKKERFSLILESASTNQTSMYLCASIRDSSNQPQHFGDGTRLSIL.

This sequence joins TRBV5-1 and TRBJ1-5, with a possible D match to TRBD1 (5 bases). V was cut by 0 bases and J by 7 bases, with 11 bases left in between. This CDR3 has 14 residues. The V gene's germline CDR1 is SGHRS and CDR2 YFSETQ. CDR3 loop: CASSLASGEQPQHF. The DNA of the CDR3 is TGCGCCAGCAGCTTGGCTTCGGGGGAACAGCCCCAGCATTTT.

The chain uses TRBV5-4 and TRBJ2-1; the D gene is possibly TRBD2 (6 bases). V lost 5 bases and J 4 bases, leaving 19 bases between the germline ends. CDR1 and CDR2 (germline): SGHNT, YYREEE (reference sequence). The CDR3 totals 16 residues. CDR3 amino acids: CASSYVNRGVYNEQFF. The CDR3 DNA reads as TGTGCCAGCAGTTACGTGAACCGCGGGGTTTACAATGAGCAGTTCTTC.

As DNA, the CDR3 is TGTGCCAGCAGTTTCTCAGGGGAGGGAAGAGGCTACACCTTC. It encodes CASSFSGEGRGYTF. This rearrangement joins TRBV6-5 to TRBJ1-2, with a weak D call TRBD1 (6 bases). The CDR3 runs to 14 residues. Deletions cut 4 bases from V and 8 bases from J, with 17 bases between. Germline-derived CDR1 and CDR2 are MNHEY and SVGAGI.

The chain links TRBV11-3 to TRBJ2-5; D is ambiguous. Germline-derived CDR1 and CDR2 are SGHNT and YENEEA. Trimming removed 2 bases at V and 5 bases at J, with 9 bases between. This CDR3 contains 13 residues. The CDR3 DNA follows: TGTGCCAGCAGCTTAAGTCGGGTGGAGACCCAGTACTTC. Translating gives CASSLSRVETQYF. Supplemented by reference TRBV11-3 and TRBJ2-5, the full variable domain reads EAGVVQSPRYKIIEKKQPVAFWCNPISGHNTLYWYLQNLGQGPELLIRYENEEAVDDSQLPKDRFSAERLKGVDSTLKIQPAELGDSAVYLCASSLSRVETQYFGPGTRLLVL.

CDR3 in amino acids: CASSRPGTADTQYF. CDR3 DNA sequence: TGTGCCAGCAGCCGTCCCGGGACTGCTGATACGCAGTATTTT. J is TRBJ2-3 and V is TRBV3-1 (or the pseudogene TRBV3-2); a possible D gene is TRBD2 (6 bases). Germline loops: CDR1 LGHDT, CDR2 YNNKEL (reference sequence). The CDR3 has 14 amino acids. The V end was cut by 4 bases, the J end by 6 bases, with 14 bases between.

V gene TRBV19 combines with J gene TRBJ1-3; the D is unclear. This CDR3 comprises 15 residues. The V end was cut by 10 bases, the J end by 4 bases, with 20 bases between. Germline V gene data show CDR1 as LNHDA and CDR2 as SQIVND (reference sequence). CDR3 nucleotides: TGTGCCACAAGCCGTGGGCCTCCGGGGGGAAACACCATATATTTT. Residues: CATSRGPPGGNTIYF.

The V call is TRBV5-4, the J call TRBJ2-1, with 8 bases that match TRBD2. The CDR3 runs 15 residues. V shed 7 bases and J 1 base; nucleotides not matched to a gene: 7. CDR1 and CDR2 from the germline V gene are SGHNT and YYREEE (reference sequence). As DNA, the CDR3 is TGTGCCAGCGAGAGCGGGAGTGGGTCCTACAATGAGCAGTTCTTC. Translated, it gives CASESGSGSYNEQFF.

This clone was seen once. The gene calls are TRBV10-3 and TRBJ1-2; 11 bases line up with TRBD1. Per the germline V gene, CDR1 is ENHRY and CDR2 is SYGVKD. V lost 6 bases, J lost 5 bases, and 11 bases stayed unmatched. The CDR3 covers 16 residues. The CDR3 DNA sequence: TGTGCCATCAGACCGGGACAGGGGGAGCGCTTTTATGGCTACACCTTC. Encoded protein: CAIRPGQGERFYGYTF.

This clone appeared once. The CDR3 is CASSLGTSGVSTDTQYF. As DNA, the CDR3 is TGTGCCAGCAGCTTAGGTACTAGCGGGGTTAGCACAGATACGCAGTATTTT. The V call is TRBV7-9, the J call TRBJ2-3; 10 positions agree with TRBD2. The J segment lost 0 bases and the V segment lost 1 base, leaving 4 bases of the junction unmatched. In germline, CDR1 is SEHNR, CDR2 FQNEAQ (reference sequence). The CDR3 sequence is 17 residues long.

The chain employs TRBV5-6 and TRBJ2-3, with TRBD1 identical over 9 bases. After removal of 5 bases from V and 1 base from J, the junction contained 8 bases not matched to a gene. In germline, CDR1 is SGHDT, CDR2 YYEEEE. The CDR3 has 16 amino acids. The CDR3 DNA sequence: TGTGCCAGCAGTTTTAGGACAGGGGTGGGCACAGATACGCAGTATTTT. Translating it yields CASSFRTGVGTDTQYF.

Written as DNA, the CDR3 is TGCGCCAGCACCGAGCGGAACTCCTACGAGCAGTACTTC. Amino acids: CASTERNSYEQYF. This chain uses TRBV10-2 with TRBJ2-7; possible D gene TRBD2, 5 bases. The CDR3 has 13 residues. V shed 7 bases and J shed 0 bases, with 10 bases lying between them. Germline assignment: CDR1 WSHSY and CDR2 SAAADI.

The gene calls are TRBV18 and TRBJ1-1; no clear D. V lost 3 bases and J 5 bases, leaving 13 bases between the germline ends. Germline V gives CDR1 KGHSH, CDR2 LQKENI. CDR3 length equals 14 residues. The CDR3 is CASSPPGVGTEAFF. DNA for the CDR3: TGTGCCAGCTCACCGCCCGGGGTTGGGACTGAAGCTTTCTTT.

The chain combines TRBV5-1 with TRBJ2-7; 9 nucleotides align to TRBD1. With V trimmed by 0 bases and J by 2 bases, 3 bases remained unmatched. Per germline, CDR1 SGHRS and CDR2 YFSETQ. This CDR3 region has 15 residues. CDR3 protein: CASSLDGTGTYEQYF. The CDR3 nucleotides read TGCGCCAGCAGCTTGGATGGGACAGGGACCTACGAGCAGTACTTC.

In its sample, this clone was seen once. The V gene is TRBV7-8, the J gene TRBJ2-1, with 11 bases fitting TRBD2. The ends lost 2 bases at V and 7 bases at J; junction bases unmatched: 4. CDR1 and CDR2 from the germline V gene are SGHVS and FQNEAQ. The CDR3 spans 15 residues. The CDR3 region is CASSLRASGRNEQFF. DNA of the CDR3: TGTGCCAGCAGCTTAAGGGCTAGCGGGAGGAATGAGCAGTTCTTC.

This sequence joins TRBV27 and TRBJ2-3, with D tentatively TRBD1 (5 bases). The V gene's germline CDR1 is MNHEY and CDR2 SMNVEV (reference sequence). The ends were cut back, 10 bases at V and 5 bases at J, with 10 bases in the middle. The CDR3 extends over 11 amino acids. CDR3 in amino acids: CATSRGDTQYF. CDR3 nucleotide sequence: TGTGCCACCTCAAGGGGAGATACGCAGTATTTT.

The chain recombines TRBV7-2 with TRBJ1-5; 10 positions agree with TRBD1. After removal of 5 bases from V and 6 bases from J, the junction contained 7 bases not matched to a gene. The V gene's germline CDR1 is SGHTA and CDR2 FQGNSA. The CDR3 runs to 15 residues. CDR3 sequence: CASSRGQGISQPQHF. The CDR3 DNA follows: TGTGCCAGCAGCCGGGGACAGGGGATTTCTCAGCCCCAGCATTTT.

The J gene is TRBJ2-2, the V gene TRBV10-3; TRBD1 matches at 8 bases. CDR1 and CDR2 from the germline V gene are ENHRY and SYGVKD. The CDR3 consists of 17 residues. Trimming removed 4 bases from V and 7 bases from J; junction bases left unmatched: 14. CDR3: CAISGGSGRGQHGELFF. The CDR3 coding sequence is TGTGCCATCAGTGGGGGTTCCGGCAGGGGGCAACACGGGGAGCTGTTTTTT.

This chain connects TRBV28 to TRBJ1-3, with D unclear. The length of the CDR3 is 12 residues. V lost 7 bases and J lost 0, with 4 bases in between. CDR1 is MDHEN and CDR2 is SYDVKM in the germline V gene. The CDR3 sequence: CASTGSGNTIYF. DNA for the CDR3: TGTGCCAGCACGGGCTCTGGAAACACCATATATTTT. Together with reference TRBV28 and TRBJ1-3, the CDR3 gives the full variable domain: DVKVTQSSRYLVKRTGEKVFLECVQDMDHENMFWYRQDPGLGLRLIYFSYDVKMKEKGDIPEGYSVSREKKERFSLILESASTNQTSMYLCASTGSGNTIYFGEGSWLTVV.

The rearrangement joins TRBV10-3 to TRBJ1-4, with 9 positions matching TRBD1. Germline CDR1 ENHRY, CDR2 SYGVKD. This CDR3 spans 13 amino acids. The ends lost 8 bases at V and 6 bases at J; junction bases unmatched: 4. Here the CDR3 reads CAIPGDRDEKLFF. As DNA, the CDR3 is TGTGCCATCCCGGGGGACAGGGATGAAAAACTGTTTTTT.

The chain links TRBV5-1 to TRBJ2-4, with D possibly TRBD2 on 6 matching bases. V was trimmed by 0 bases and J by 9 bases, leaving 10 bases between them. CDR1 and CDR2 from the germline V gene are SGHRS and YFSETQ. CDR3 length: 13 amino acids. Written as DNA, the CDR3 is TGCGCCAGCAGCTTGGAACTAGCCACCATTCAGTACTTC. Translated: CASSLELATIQYF.

The chain recombines TRBV4-1 with TRBJ2-7; TRBD1 agrees at 8 bases. V shed 3 bases and J 2 bases; nucleotides not matched to a gene: 6. Germline values: CDR1 MGHRA, CDR2 YSYEKL. The CDR3 consists of 15 residues. CDR3 residues: CASSHPGQETYEQYF. Here the CDR3 DNA reads TGCGCCAGCAGCCACCCGGGACAGGAGACCTACGAGCAGTACTTC.

J is TRBJ2-3 and V is TRBV2; a weak D match, TRBD2 (6 bases). V was shortened by 10 bases and J by 2 bases, with 10 bases between the two germline ends. Germline CDR1 is SNHLY and CDR2 is FYNNEI. CDR3 length equals 12 residues. The CDR3 sequence: CATVGLTDTQYF. CDR3 DNA sequence: TGTGCCACGGTGGGACTCACAGATACGCAGTATTTT. Full variable domain (remainder filled in from reference TRBV2 and TRBJ2-3): EPEVTQTPSHQVTQMGQEVILRCVPISNHLYFYWYRQILGQKVEFLVSFYNNEISEKSEIFDDQFSVERPDGSNFTLKIRSTKLEDSAMYFCATVGLTDTQYFGPGTRLTVL.